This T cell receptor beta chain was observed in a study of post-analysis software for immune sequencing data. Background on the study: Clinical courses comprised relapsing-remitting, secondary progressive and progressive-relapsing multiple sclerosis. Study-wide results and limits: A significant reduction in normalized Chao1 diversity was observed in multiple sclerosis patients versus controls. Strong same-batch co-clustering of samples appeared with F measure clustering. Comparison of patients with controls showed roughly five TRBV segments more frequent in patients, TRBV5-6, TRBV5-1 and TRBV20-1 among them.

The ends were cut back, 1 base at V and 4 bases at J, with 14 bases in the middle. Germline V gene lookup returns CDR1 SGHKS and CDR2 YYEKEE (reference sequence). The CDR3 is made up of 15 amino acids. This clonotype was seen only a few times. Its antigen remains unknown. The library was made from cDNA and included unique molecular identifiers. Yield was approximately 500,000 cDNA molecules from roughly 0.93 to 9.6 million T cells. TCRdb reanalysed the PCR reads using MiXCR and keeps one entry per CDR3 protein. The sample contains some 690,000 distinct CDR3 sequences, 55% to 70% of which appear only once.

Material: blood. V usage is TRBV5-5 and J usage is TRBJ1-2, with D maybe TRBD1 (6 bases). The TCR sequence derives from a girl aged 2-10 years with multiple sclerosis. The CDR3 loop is CASSLSRGGFYGYTF. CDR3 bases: TGTGCCAGCAGCTTGAGCAGGGGAGGGTTCTATGGCTACACCTTC.